The clone carrying this TCR beta chain came up a few times. Its antigen remains unknown. Germline CDR1 and CDR2: SGHVS and FQNEAQ. The CDR3 totals 13 residues. V lost 5 bases, J lost 6 bases, and 11 bases lay in between. This entry is derived from a study of T-cell memory formation after mild COVID-19. Whole-study results and caveats: Those CD4+ clones that contracted were mainly in CM and EM (CD8+ ones in EMRA).

TCRdb ran MiXCR on the 5' RACE reads and lists one entry per CDR3 protein. The sample holds around 55,000 distinct CDR3 sequences, more than 8% seen once. Material for sequencing was PBMCs or a T cell subset sorted from them (not recorded which). The sequence came from a man younger than 35 who had mild COVID-19 (a few samples of this study predate the infection). Cell type and time point are not known. The chain joins TRBV7-8 to TRBJ2-4; a possible D gene is TRBD1 (6 bases). The CDR3 region has the DNA TGTGCCAGCAGCGCGGACAGAACAAACATTCAGTACTTC. Translated: CASSADRTNIQYF.